This entry features one T cell receptor (beta chain) sequence. Its antigen is unidentified. PCR involved 60 Vbeta and 13 Jbeta primers. Only in-frame clones appear in the TCRdb table, and some are missing; sequencing was by immunoSEQ multiplex PCR. The table includes around 120,000 clones, roughly 88% detected once. The sample originates from a study of cytomegalovirus exposure and HLA in healthy donors. Study results and limitations: A list of about 160 TCR beta chains associated with cytomegalovirus was given. Reports indicated that the classifier achieved high specificity and sensitivity in diagnosing cytomegalovirus status.

The V gene's germline CDR1 is SGHVS and CDR2 FQNEAQ. CDR3 length: 15 amino acids. V was cut by 1 base and J by 7 bases, with 11 bases left in between. The sequence derives from a boy aged 10-17 years in good health and CMV-seronegative. The sample comprised PBMCs. The rearrangement uses TRBV7-8 and TRBJ1-6; D ambiguous. The CDR3 loop reads CASSLGAYRNSPLHF. The CDR3 nucleotides are TGTGCCAGCAGCTTAGGGGCCTACAGAAATTCACCCCTCCACTTT.